This T cell receptor (beta chain) was recovered during a study of T cell changes during pregnancy in multiple sclerosis. Some clones are missing from TCRdb's copy, which holds only in-frame ones; the method was immunoSEQ multiplex PCR. The data show fewer than 85,000 clones, around 94% seen once. The CDR3 contains 16 residues. In germline, CDR1 is LNHDA, CDR2 SQIVND (reference sequence). Losses at the gene ends were 6 bases for V and 3 bases for J; bases not matched to a gene: 13. The chain joins TRBV19 to TRBJ1-1, with TRBD1 matching over 7 bases. The TCR comes from a female donor in good health, enrolled as a control in a pregnancy study. This specimen consisted of peripheral blood, obtained in the third trimester of pregnancy. The CDR3 loop is CASRSETGRMHTEAFF. As DNA, the CDR3 is TGTGCCAGTAGGTCCGAGACAGGGAGAATGCACACTGAAGCTTTCTTT.